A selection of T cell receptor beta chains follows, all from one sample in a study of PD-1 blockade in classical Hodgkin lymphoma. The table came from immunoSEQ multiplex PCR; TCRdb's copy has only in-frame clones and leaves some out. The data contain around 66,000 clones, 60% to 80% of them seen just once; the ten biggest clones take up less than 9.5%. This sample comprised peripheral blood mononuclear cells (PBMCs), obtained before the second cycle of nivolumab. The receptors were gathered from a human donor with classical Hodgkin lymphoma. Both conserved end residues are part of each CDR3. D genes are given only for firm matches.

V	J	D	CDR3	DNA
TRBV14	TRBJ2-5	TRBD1	CASSQERTGQETQYF	TGTGCCAGCAGCCAAGAGAGGACAGGGCAGGAGACCCAGTACTTC
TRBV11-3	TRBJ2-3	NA	CASSPTGLTDTQYF	TGTGCCAGCAGCCCTACAGGGCTCACAGATACGCAGTATTTT
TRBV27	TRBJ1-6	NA	CASPPEGGLINSPLHF	TGTGCCAGCCCCCCGGAGGGGGGGTTGATAAATTCACCCCTCCACTTT
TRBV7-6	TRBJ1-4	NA	CASSFNLNEKLFF	TGTGCCAGCAGCTTCAACCTAAATGAAAAACTGTTTTTT
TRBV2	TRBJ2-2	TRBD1	CASSDGTANTGELFF	TGTGCCAGCAGTGATGGGACAGCGAACACCGGGGAGCTGTTTTTT
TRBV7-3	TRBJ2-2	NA	CASSLMSGELFF	TGTGCCAGCAGCTTAATGTCCGGGGAGCTGTTTTTT
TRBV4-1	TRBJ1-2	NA	CASSQGVTEDLYGYTF	TGCGCCAGCAGCCAAGGAGTGACAGAAGATCTCTATGGCTACACCTTC
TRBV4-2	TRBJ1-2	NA	CASSQGGAGNYGYTF	TGTGCCAGCAGCCAAGGGGGTGCCGGAAATTATGGCTACACCTTC
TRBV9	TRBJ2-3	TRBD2	CASSVATSGLAADTQYF	TGTGCCAGCAGCGTAGCTACTAGCGGACTAGCAGCAGATACGCAGTATTTT
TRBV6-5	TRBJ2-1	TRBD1	CASSRRTGVNEQFF	TGTGCCAGCAGCCGACGGACAGGGGTGAATGAGCAGTTCTTC